These 11 T cell receptor beta chains were sequenced from one sample in a study of early T cells in non-severe SARS-CoV-2 infection (TCRdb year 2021). Library preparation was by 5' RACE. Sequencing took place on a NextSeq 500. TCRdb reprocessed the public reads (quality trimming at Q25 with fastp, clone calling with MiXCR) and kept in-frame beta chains. All rows with the same CDR3 protein become a single entry with the most common DNA and genes. The sample includes about 58,000 distinct CDR3 sequences, with 9.5% to 15% observed a single time. About 4% of the sample belongs to the ten largest clones. Material for sequencing was whole blood. Source of these receptors: an adult who was a healthcare worker with PCR-confirmed SARS-CoV-2 infection or an uninfected control (not recorded which).

Many counts were recorded for this clonotype. CDR3 in amino acids: CAWSVTGFNQPQHF. The DNA of the CDR3 is TGTGCCTGGAGTGTAACCGGGTTCAATCAGCCCCAGCATTTT. The V gene is TRBV30, the J gene TRBJ1-5, with D uncertain. This CDR3 is built from 14 residues. Trimming removed 0 bases from V and 3 bases from J, with 9 bases in between. In germline, CDR1 is GTSNPN, CDR2 SVGIG (reference sequence).

This chain links TRBV11-1 with TRBJ2-7; D not resolved. Looked up from germline, CDR1 is SGHAT and CDR2 is FQDESV (reference sequence). CDR3 length: 13 residues. The V and J ends lost 4 bases and 2 bases respectively, with 9 bases between them. CDR3 residues: CASSSSRTYEQYF. The CDR3 DNA follows: TGTGCCAGCAGCTCCTCCCGAACCTACGAGCAGTACTTC. The full variable domain, with the rest looked up from reference TRBV11-1 and TRBJ2-7, is EAEVAQSPRYKITEKSQAVAFWCDPISGHATLYWYRQILGQGPELLVQFQDESVVDDSQLPKDRFSAERLKGVDSTLKIQPAELGDSAMYLCASSSSRTYEQYFGPGTRLTVT.

This clonotype has at least ten counts. This chain links TRBV29-1 with TRBJ1-1, with TRBD1 as a possible D gene (6 bases). The CDR3 contains 15 residues. From germline, CDR1 is SQVTM and CDR2 ANQGSEA. The V gene lost 5 bases and the J gene lost 3 bases, with 19 bases spanning the gap. CDR3 nucleotide sequence: TGCAGCGTTCAGGCGCCGGACAGAACATACACTGAAGCTTTCTTT. This gives the protein CSVQAPDRTYTEAFF.

The rearrangement uses TRBV25-1 and TRBJ1-2; D is possibly TRBD1 (5 bases). Per the germline V gene, CDR1 is MGHDK and CDR2 is SYGVNS. This CDR3 contains 12 residues. Trimming removed 4 bases at V and 8 bases at J, with 11 bases between. This CDR3 reads CASSGRERGYTF. The CDR3 DNA reads TGTGCCAGCAGTGGCAGGGAACGCGGCTACACCTTC.

This clonotype came up many times. The chain is built from TRBV5-1 and TRBJ2-1; tentatively, D is TRBD2 (5 bases). CDR1 and CDR2 (germline): SGHRS, YFSETQ. CDR3 length: 14 amino acids. V gave up 4 bases and J gave up 6 bases, with 14 bases separating them. The CDR3 protein is CASSQSSWSNEQFF. Written as DNA, the CDR3 is TGCGCCAGCAGCCAGTCTAGCTGGAGCAATGAGCAGTTCTTC.

In its sample, this clonotype was seen many times. This chain uses TRBV20-1 with TRBJ1-5; 7 nucleotides agree with TRBD1. Germline assignment: CDR1 DFQATT and CDR2 SNEGSKA (reference sequence). This CDR3 has 14 residues. J gave up 7 bases and V 0 bases, and 6 bases lay outside the gene matches. The CDR3 loop reads CSARDYRGAQPQHF. As DNA, the CDR3 is TGCAGTGCTAGAGACTACAGGGGAGCCCAGCCCCAGCATTTT.

This clonotype was seen at least ten times. CDR3 amino acids: CASSDGVYSNQPQHF. The CDR3 coding sequence is TGTGCCAGCAGTGATGGGGTTTATAGCAATCAGCCCCAGCATTTT. The V gene is TRBV2, the J gene TRBJ1-5; D gene ambiguous. Trimming stripped 3 bases from V and 0 bases from J, with 9 bases between. CDR3 length equals 15 residues. The germline gives CDR1 SNHLY, CDR2 FYNNEI.

This clonotype was counted between two and nine times. The genes are TRBV30 and TRBJ1-4, with D maybe TRBD1 (6 bases). Trimming cost V 3 bases and J 4 bases, with 15 bases left between them. The CDR3 runs 15 residues. Per germline, CDR1 GTSNPN and CDR2 SVGIG (reference sequence). The CDR3 DNA follows: TGTGCCTGGAGCCGGGGGGCTCGTTTTAATGAAAAACTGTTTTTT. Protein product: CAWSRGARFNEKLFF.

This sequence joins TRBV5-1 and TRBJ2-5; 12 bases are shared with TRBD2. V lost 4 bases to trimming and J lost 4 bases; unmatched junction nucleotides: 11. Germline V gene sequence: CDR1 SGHRS, CDR2 YFSETQ. This CDR3 comprises 17 residues. The CDR3 DNA reads TGCGCCAGCAGCCCCGGGACTAGCGGGTACACTAGAGAGACCCAGTACTTC. Translating gives CASSPGTSGYTRETQYF.

This chain connects TRBV5-1 to TRBJ2-7, with unresolved D. The CDR3 is 16 residues long. Trimming took off 0 bases at V and 7 bases at J, with 20 bases between the two ends. Germline values: CDR1 SGHRS, CDR2 YFSETQ. The CDR3 nucleotides read TGCGCCAGCAGCTTGGGGTCGGGCCTCCCCTTGGGGGAGCAGTACTTC. It is translated as CASSLGSGLPLGEQYF.

The table lists this clonotype with many counts. CDR3 bases: TGCAGTGCTAGAACAGGGACGGTCGATGGCTACACCTTC. Translating it yields CSARTGTVDGYTF. J is TRBJ1-2 and V is TRBV20-1; weak D call: TRBD1 (6 bases). This CDR3 is 13 amino acids long. The V end lost 2 bases, the J end lost 6 bases, and 13 bases lay between the germline ends. Germline values: CDR1 DFQATT, CDR2 SNEGSKA (reference sequence).